The present T cell receptor (beta chain) was sequenced within a study of preoperative IRX-2 immunotherapy in early breast cancer. Here immunoSEQ multiplex PCR was the method, and the copy in TCRdb shows in-frame clones only, minus some. The top ten clones hold approximately 1% of a sample with roughly 40,000 clones, roughly 80% of them seen once. Treatment noted: preoperative locoregional IRX-2 cytokine immunotherapy. Patients received preoperative, locoregional IRX-2 cytokine immunotherapy in a phase Ib study. This TCR was sampled from a human donor with breast cancer. The sequencing here drew on tumor tissue, taken after IRX-2 immunotherapy.

CDR3 nucleotides: TGTGCCAGTATTCAGGACAGGGGCTATGGCTACACCTTC. Amino acid sequence: CASIQDRGYGYTF. The rearrangement links TRBV19 to TRBJ1-2; 9 positions agree with TRBD1. With V trimmed by 7 bases and J by 4 bases, 4 bases remained unmatched. This CDR3 contains 13 residues. Germline V gene data show CDR1 as LNHDA and CDR2 as SQIVND (reference sequence).